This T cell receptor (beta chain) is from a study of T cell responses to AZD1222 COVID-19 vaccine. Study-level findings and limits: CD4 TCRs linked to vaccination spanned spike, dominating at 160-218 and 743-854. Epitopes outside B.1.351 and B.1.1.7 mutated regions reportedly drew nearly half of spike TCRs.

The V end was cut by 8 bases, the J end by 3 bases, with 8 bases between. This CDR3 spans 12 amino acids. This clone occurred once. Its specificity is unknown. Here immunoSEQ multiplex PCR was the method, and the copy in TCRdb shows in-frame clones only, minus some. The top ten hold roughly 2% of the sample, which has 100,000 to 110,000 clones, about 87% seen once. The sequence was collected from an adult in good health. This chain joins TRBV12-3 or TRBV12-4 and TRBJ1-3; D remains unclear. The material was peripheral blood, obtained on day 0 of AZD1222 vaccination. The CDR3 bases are TGTGCCAGCGGGCAGTATGGAAACACCATATATTTT. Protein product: CASGQYGNTIYF.